Listed below are T cell receptor beta chains from one sample, sequenced in a study of vaccination effects on CD4 cells after COVID-19. TCRdb's table, derived via immunoSEQ multiplex PCR, lists solely in-frame clones and lacks some. The table records about 54,000 clones, around 75% of them present only once. Their cognate antigens are unknown. The sequencing used CD4+ T cells from PBMCs cultured with HCoV-229E spike peptides, collected before COVID-19 vaccination. The source is a human donor who received a COVID-19 vaccine. CDR3s include the opening cysteine and the closing phenylalanine or tryptophan. Fields, in order: clone size, J gene, D gene, V gene, CDR3 DNA, CDR3 protein. A D gene is named only where the DNA matches it firmly. Size is omitted from some rows. Given values are once, few, many or a class for expanded clones.

>NA|TRBJ1-1|NA|TRBV30
TGTGCCTGGAAGCCATTTGTCTTGAGGGCTGAAGCTTTCTTT
CAWKPFVLRAEAFF
>once|TRBJ1-5|NA|TRBV7-8
TGTGCCAGCAGCTCACAGGGTTATCAGCCCCAGCATTTT
CASSSQGYQPQHF
>NA|TRBJ2-3|NA|TRBV2
TGTGCCAGCATCCCGGACACTAGCACAGATACGCAGTATTTT
CASIPDTSTDTQYF
>few|TRBJ2-3|NA|TRBV9
TGTGCCAGCAGCGCGGACAGTCCTAGCACAGATACGCAGTATTTT
CASSADSPSTDTQYF
>NA|TRBJ2-4|NA|TRBV5-4
TGTGCCAGCAGCGGACCCGGGGACGTTCAGTACTTC
CASSGPGDVQYF
>NA|TRBJ1-4|NA|TRBV10-1
TGCGCCAGCAGAAGGGATATAAATGAAAAACTGTTTTTT
CASRRDINEKLFF
>NA|TRBJ1-2|TRBD1|TRBV5-1
TGCGCCAGCAGCCTGGGACAGGACAATGGCTACACCTTC
CASSLGQDNGYTF
>once|TRBJ1-2|TRBD1|TRBV7-8
TGTGCCAGCAGCTTAGAACAGGGGGCGAGGGGCTACACCTTC
CASSLEQGARGYTF
>NA|TRBJ2-6|NA|TRBV2
TGTGCCAGCAGGCGACGGTCGGTAGACTCTGGGGCCAACGTCCTGACTTTC
CASRRRSVDSGANVLTF
>NA|TRBJ1-5|NA|TRBV30
TGTGCCTGGAGTGTACTACTGGGCAATCAGCCCCAGCATTTT
CAWSVLLGNQPQHF
>NA|TRBJ2-3|NA|TRBV7-6
TGTGCCAGCAGCTCCCGACCGGTCGGTACAGATACGCAGTATTTT
CASSSRPVGTDTQYF
>NA|TRBJ2-5|NA|TRBV5-1
TGCGCCAGCAGCGCTTACAGGGTAGAGACCCAGTACTTC
CASSAYRVETQYF
>NA|TRBJ2-5|TRBD1|TRBV5-1
TGCGCCAGCAGCTTGGAGACAGGGGTCGAGACCCAGTACTTC
CASSLETGVETQYF